The 21 T cell receptor beta chains below were found in one sample sequenced in a study of post-analysis software for immune sequencing data. Sequencing libraries made from TCR beta cDNA carried unique molecular identifiers. TCRdb fed the PCR reads into MiXCR, producing one record per CDR3 protein. Found here are roughly 150,000 distinct CDR3 sequences, roughly 40% of them singletons; the top ten hold under 30%. Sequencing was performed on blood, taken after autologous hematopoietic stem cell transplantation. The receptors were gathered from a girl between 5 and 17 years old with multiple sclerosis.

In DNA form, the CDR3 reads TGCAGTGCTAGAGATTCCCGAACCGGGGCCAAAAACATTCAGTACTTC. It is translated as CSARDSRTGAKNIQYF. V is TRBV20-1 and J is TRBJ2-4; D is ambiguous. CDR3 size: 16 residues. Trimming took off 0 bases at V and 1 base at J, with 13 bases between the two ends. From germline, CDR1 is DFQATT and CDR2 SNEGSKA (reference sequence).

This clonotype was picked up a small number of times. The chain links TRBV6-6 to TRBJ1-4; 8 bases align to TRBD1. The CDR3 is 16 residues long. V gave up 4 bases and J gave up 4 bases; unmatched junction bases: 8. The germline gives CDR1 MNHNY, CDR2 SVGAGI (reference sequence). The CDR3 DNA reads as TGTGCCAGCAGTTTGTCGGGACAGGTTAATAATGAAAAACTGTTTTTT. This encodes CASSLSGQVNNEKLFF.

This chain connects TRBV28 to TRBJ2-7, with 15 bases lining up with TRBD2. The V and J ends lost 2 bases and 2 bases, in that order; junction bases with no gene match: 4. CDR1 MDHEN and CDR2 SYDVKM come from the germline V gene. This CDR3 is 17 amino acids long. CDR3 in DNA: TGTGCCAGCAGTTTAGGGACTAGCGGGAGGTTACCCTACGAGCAGTACTTC. This translates into CASSLGTSGRLPYEQYF. Based on the CDR3 plus reference TRBV28 and TRBJ2-7, the full variable domain is DVKVTQSSRYLVKRTGEKVFLECVQDMDHENMFWYRQDPGLGLRLIYFSYDVKMKEKGDIPEGYSVSREKKERFSLILESASTNQTSMYLCASSLGTSGRLPYEQYFGPGTRLTVT.

The sample holds many counts of this clonotype. This chain uses TRBV5-1 with TRBJ2-1; TRBD2 matches 9 bases. Losses at the gene ends were 5 bases for V and 4 bases for J; bases not matched to a gene: 7. Germline loops: CDR1 SGHRS, CDR2 YFSETQ. The CDR3 is 15 residues long. CDR3: CASRTGTSIYNEQFF. The CDR3 DNA follows: TGCGCCAGCAGAACCGGGACTAGCATTTACAATGAGCAGTTCTTC.

V usage is TRBV27 and J usage is TRBJ2-5; 7 bases agree with TRBD2. The CDR3 is 12 residues long. With V trimmed by 2 bases and J by 11 bases, 5 bases remained unmatched. Per germline, CDR1 MNHEY and CDR2 SMNVEV (reference sequence). This CDR3 is CASSLPGREQYF. In DNA, the CDR3 is TGTGCCAGCAGTTTACCGGGGCGGGAGCAGTACTTC.

Comments on this clonotype: One end of the junction is discordant with germline, which a read error may explain. The rearrangement links TRBV4-1 to TRBJ2-5; 7 positions match TRBD2. The CDR3 is made up of 15 amino acids. Germline V gene data show CDR1 as MGHRA and CDR2 as YSYEKL. The CDR3 DNA reads TGCGCCAACAGCCAAGCAGAGCGGGGTTGGGAGACCCAGTACTTC. Protein product: CANSQAERGWETQYF.

The rearrangement uses TRBV28 and TRBJ1-1, with D unclear. The V and J ends lost 7 bases and 3 bases respectively, with 18 bases between them. The CDR3 runs 15 residues. Germline CDR1 MDHEN, CDR2 SYDVKM. CDR3 region: CASISWAGEDTEAFF. The CDR3 region has the DNA TGTGCCAGCATATCATGGGCCGGGGAGGACACTGAAGCTTTCTTT.

The chain carries TRBV7-2 and TRBJ2-3; D is undetermined. CDR3 length equals 14 residues. V lost 5 bases and J lost 2, with 11 bases in between. Germline-derived CDR1 and CDR2 are SGHTA and FQGNSA. In nucleotides, the CDR3 is TGTGCCAGCAGCCCGGGCGCCGCCACAGATACGCAGTATTTT. Protein: CASSPGAATDTQYF.

The chain couples TRBV29-1 to TRBJ1-2; D gene ambiguous. Germline V gene sequence: CDR1 SQVTM, CDR2 ANQGSEA. V lost 7 bases to trimming and J lost 7 bases, with 16 bases between them. The CDR3 is 12 residues long. The CDR3 here is CSAPFQRGGYTF. In DNA form, the CDR3 reads TGCAGCGCCCCGTTCCAACGGGGTGGCTACACCTTC.

V and J are TRBV5-5 and TRBJ1-4; D gene uncertain. There are 15 residues in the CDR3. Trimming took 4 bases from V and 7 from J, leaving 17 bases between them. CDR1 SGHKS and CDR2 YYEKEE come from the germline V gene (reference sequence). The CDR3 bases are TGTGCCAGCAGCCCGGAGCGGTCGGTCGGTGAAAAACTGTTTTTT. Residues: CASSPERSVGEKLFF.

This clonotype was counted ten times or more. The chain combines TRBV28 with TRBJ2-5; 7 bases align to TRBD1. The CDR3 loop spans 18 amino acids. After removal of 4 bases from V and 3 bases from J, the junction contained 17 bases not matched to a gene. Germline V CDR1 and CDR2: MDHEN, SYDVKM. The CDR3 DNA follows: TGTGCCAGCAGTTACCCCCTGGGCAGGGGGATGTTGAAAGAGACCCAGTACTTC. Translation gives CASSYPLGRGMLKETQYF.

V is TRBV7-2 and J is TRBJ2-3; D not certain. V lost 6 bases and J 6 bases, leaving 10 bases between the germline ends. CDR1 and CDR2 (germline): SGHTA, FQGNSA. The CDR3 loop spans 12 amino acids. As DNA, the CDR3 is TGTGCCAGCAGTCCCGCCCTGGATACGCAGTATTTT. This sequence encodes CASSPALDTQYF.

This clonotype has only a few counts. The V and J genes are TRBV7-9 and TRBJ2-5, with TRBD2 matching 11 bases. CDR1 is SEHNR and CDR2 is FQNEAQ in the germline V gene (reference sequence). V was clipped by 3 bases and J by 0 bases; unmatched bases: 6. The CDR3 spans 17 residues. The CDR3 DNA reads TGTGCCAGCAGCTTGGGACTAGCGGAGGGGGACCAAGAGACCCAGTACTTC. It specifies CASSLGLAEGDQETQYF. The full variable domain, rest sourced from reference TRBV7-9 and TRBJ2-5, is DTGVSQNPRHKITKRGQNVTFRCDPISEHNRLYWYRQTLGQGPEFLTYFQNEAQLEKSRLLSDRFSAERPKGSFSTLEIQRTEQGDSAMYLCASSLGLAEGDQETQYFGPGTRLLVL.

This clonotype was picked up many times. The rearrangement links TRBV20-1 to TRBJ2-7; 7 bases map to TRBD2. The CDR3 is 14 amino acids. The junction had 12 bases not matched to a gene; V was cut back by 6 bases and J by 4 bases. CDR1 is DFQATT, CDR2 SNEGSKA, per germline (reference sequence). CDR3 protein: CSAPSSGRKYEQYF. The DNA of the CDR3 is TGCAGTGCGCCTTCTAGCGGCCGTAAATACGAGCAGTACTTC.

This clonotype showed up many times. This chain joins TRBV4-3 and TRBJ2-1, with no clear D. CDR1 is LGHNA and CDR2 is YSLEER in the germline V gene. Trimming took 1 base from V and 7 from J, leaving 14 bases between them. The CDR3 is made up of 15 amino acids. CDR3 loop: CASSQATQRPNEQFF. The CDR3 DNA is TGCGCCAGCAGCCAAGCCACCCAAAGGCCTAATGAGCAGTTCTTC.

The table lists this clonotype with many counts. The rearrangement links TRBV29-1 to TRBJ2-3; 10 nucleotides agree with TRBD2. The germline V gene has CDR1 SQVTM and CDR2 ANQGSEA. V gave up 8 bases and J gave up 0 bases; unmatched junction bases: 8. The CDR3 loop spans 15 amino acids. CDR3 in amino acids: CSPETSGFSTDTQYF. In DNA, the CDR3 is TGCAGCCCGGAGACTAGCGGGTTTAGCACAGATACGCAGTATTTT.

About this clonotype: This may arise from a read error, as a much more abundant clone is one base away. This rearrangement joins TRBV27 to TRBJ1-2, with TRBD1 matching 7 bases. The germline V gene encodes CDR1 MNHEY and CDR2 SMNVEV (reference sequence). CDR3 length equals 13 residues. Losses at the gene ends were 6 bases for V and 8 bases for J; bases not matched to a gene: 9. This CDR3 reads CASRPQGTRGYTF. CDR3 nucleotides: TGTGCCAGCAGGCCACAGGGGACTCGAGGCTACACCTTC.

This clonotype was seen at least ten times. Mismatch with germline at one junction end may stem from a read error. The V gene is TRBV7-7, the J gene TRBJ2-5; D not resolved. Germline V gives CDR1 SSHAT, CDR2 FNYEAQ (reference sequence). The CDR3 length is 15 residues. The chain's CDR3 is CASSPSPSREETQYF. For the CDR3, the DNA is TGTGCTAGCAGCCCCAGCCCGTCCCGGGAAGAGACCCAGTACTTC.

The chain is built from TRBV5-1 and TRBJ1-2, with D perhaps TRBD1 (5 bases). Germline V gene data show CDR1 as SGHRS and CDR2 as YFSETQ. The V gene lost 4 bases and the J gene lost 1 base, with 17 bases spanning the gap. CDR3 length: 16 residues. CDR3 DNA sequence: TGCGCCAGCAGCCCTTGGACAAAGGACCGTAACTATGGCTACACCTTC. Translation gives CASSPWTKDRNYGYTF.

The rearrangement uses TRBV7-9 and TRBJ2-7; 10 bases match TRBD2. V shed 0 bases, J shed 4 bases, and the junction held 6 bases outside the gene matches. Per the germline V gene, CDR1 is SEHNR and CDR2 is FQNEAQ (reference sequence). This CDR3 is built from 16 residues. The CDR3 bases are TGTGCCAGCAGCTTAGCCCCCAGCGGGAGGGTATACGAGCAGTACTTC. Protein product: CASSLAPSGRVYEQYF.

The chain has TRBV20-1 and TRBJ1-1, with TRBD1 matching 10 bases. The CDR3 totals 16 residues. With 4 bases clipped from V and 0 bases from J, the junction kept 8 bases outside the gene matches. Looked up from germline, CDR1 is DFQATT and CDR2 is SNEGSKA (reference sequence). CDR3: CSAIPGTGEMNTEAFF. CDR3 nucleotide sequence: TGCAGTGCTATTCCTGGGACAGGGGAAATGAACACTGAAGCTTTCTTT.